This is a list of T cell receptor beta chains from one sample in a study of cytomegalovirus exposure and HLA in healthy donors. Generated by immunoSEQ multiplex PCR, the TCRdb table keeps only in-frame clones and is missing some. Found here are about 190,000 clones, around 75% of them singletons; the top ten hold 6%. Sequencing input: PBMCs. These receptors all come from a woman aged 25 to 39 in good health and CMV-seropositive. Both conserved end residues are part of each CDR3. D genes are given only for firm matches. Not every row has a clone size; where given, it reads once, few, many or a size class.

TRBV28	NA	TRBJ1-1	TRBD1	CASPDTRQGKNTEAFF	TGTGCCAGCCCGGATACCAGACAGGGAAAGAACACTGAAGCTTTCTTT
TRBV4-2	NA	TRBJ2-3	NA	CASSLLTSTDTQYF	TGTGCCAGCAGCCTCTTAACTAGCACAGATACGCAGTATTTT
TRBV11-2	once	TRBJ2-7	TRBD1	CASRGVGGFPYEQYF	TGTGCCAGCAGGGGGGTAGGGGGCTTCCCCTACGAGCAGTACTTC
TRBV5-6	NA	TRBJ2-3	NA	CASSFGRGTDTQYF	TGTGCCAGCAGCTTTGGCAGGGGCACAGATACGCAGTATTTT
TRBV15	NA	TRBJ1-3	NA	CATSRERGGNTIYF	TGTGCCACCAGCAGAGAGCGGGGAGGAAACACCATATATTTT
TRBV7-2	NA	TRBJ2-5	NA	CASRLSIRETQYF	TGTGCCAGCAGACTCTCAATCCGAGAGACCCAGTACTTC
TRBV4-3	few	TRBJ2-1	NA	CASALDLYNEQFF	TGCGCCAGCGCTCTTGACTTATACAATGAGCAGTTCTTC
TRBV18	NA	TRBJ2-7	NA	CASSPGVADEQYF	TGTGCCAGCTCACCCGGAGTAGCGGACGAGCAGTACTTC
TRBV6-5	NA	TRBJ1-6	TRBD1	CASSVDRGPPLHF	TGTGCCAGCAGTGTAGACAGGGGGCCACCCCTCCACTTT
TRBV28	NA	TRBJ2-3	TRBD1	CASSRDFRGLRTDTQYF	TGTGCCAGCAGTCGTGATTTCAGGGGGCTCCGCACAGATACGCAGTATTTT
TRBV7-3	NA	TRBJ2-5	NA	CASSPGLGETQYF	TGTGCCAGCAGCCCAGGGTTAGGAGAGACCCAGTACTTC
TRBV2	few	TRBJ2-1	TRBD2	CASPTSGGANEQFF	TGTGCCAGCCCGACTAGCGGGGGGGCGAATGAGCAGTTCTTC
TRBV6-6	NA	TRBJ1-1	NA	CASTLNTEAFF	TGTGCCAGCACCTTAAACACTGAAGCTTTCTTT
TRBV9	NA	TRBJ2-1	TRBD2	CASSVVSGGWDEQFF	TGTGCCAGCAGCGTAGTTAGCGGGGGGTGGGATGAGCAGTTCTTC
TRBV2	NA	TRBJ2-5	TRBD2	CASGLADKETQYF	TGTGCCTCTGGACTAGCGGACAAAGAGACCCAGTACTTC
TRBV7-2	NA	TRBJ1-2	TRBD1	CASSLGGGQGSFHTF	TGTGCCAGCAGCTTAGGGGGGGGACAGGGATCTTTCCACACCTTC
TRBV5-1	NA	TRBJ2-2	NA	CASSSSGGGANTGELFF	TGCGCCAGCAGCTCATCAGGTGGGGGCGCGAACACCGGGGAGCTGTTTTTT
TRBV18	NA	TRBJ1-2	NA	CASSPGGADYGYTF	TGTGCCAGCTCACCAGGCGGGGCCGACTATGGCTACACCTTC
TRBV28	NA	TRBJ2-7	NA	CASSSEPTVYEQYF	TGTGCCAGCAGTTCCGAGCCGACAGTTTACGAGCAGTACTTC
TRBV27	NA	TRBJ1-5	NA	CASSLSASSNQPQHF	TGTGCCAGCAGTTTATCTGCCAGTAGCAATCAGCCCCAGCATTTT
TRBV27	once	TRBJ2-7	NA	CASRMNMGGEQYF	TGTGCCAGCAGGATGAACATGGGAGGTGAGCAGTACTTC
TRBV9	NA	TRBJ1-3	NA	CASSVQADSGNTIYF	TGTGCCAGCAGCGTACAGGCAGACTCTGGAAACACCATATATTTT
TRBV4-1	NA	TRBJ2-3	TRBD2	CASSQGLSSGSTDTQYF	TGCGCCAGCAGCCAAGGTTTGTCTAGCGGGAGCACAGATACGCAGTATTTT
TRBV27	NA	TRBJ1-2	NA	CASSLSGVGRLYGYTF	TGTGCCAGCAGTTTATCAGGGGTGGGTAGGCTTTATGGCTACACCTTC
TRBV19	few	TRBJ1-3	TRBD1	CASSPGQPTIYF	TGTGCCAGTAGTCCGGGACAGCCCACCATATATTTT
TRBV19	NA	TRBJ2-7	TRBD1	CASSMGQGVYEQYF	TGTGCCAGTAGTATGGGACAGGGAGTCTACGAGCAGTACTTC
TRBV28	NA	TRBJ2-7	NA	CASSRGFSYEQYF	TGTGCCAGCAGTCGGGGTTTCTCCTACGAGCAGTACTTC
TRBV29-1	NA	TRBJ2-4	NA	CSVDPLGPGRIQYF	TGCAGCGTTGATCCCCTCGGACCAGGGAGGATTCAGTACTTC
TRBV29-1	NA	TRBJ1-1	TRBD1	CSVSDRATEAFF	TGCAGCGTTTCCGACAGGGCCACTGAAGCTTTCTTT
TRBV19	few	TRBJ2-7	TRBD2	CASSPSGSGEQYF	TGTGCCAGTTCGCCCAGCGGGAGTGGCGAGCAGTACTTC
TRBV7-9	NA	TRBJ1-1	NA	CASSFHSSSEAFF	TGTGCCAGCAGCTTCCATTCTAGTAGTGAAGCTTTCTTT
TRBV7-8	NA	TRBJ2-7	NA	CASSTTGNLYEQYF	TGTGCCAGCAGCACAACAGGGAATCTCTACGAGCAGTACTTC